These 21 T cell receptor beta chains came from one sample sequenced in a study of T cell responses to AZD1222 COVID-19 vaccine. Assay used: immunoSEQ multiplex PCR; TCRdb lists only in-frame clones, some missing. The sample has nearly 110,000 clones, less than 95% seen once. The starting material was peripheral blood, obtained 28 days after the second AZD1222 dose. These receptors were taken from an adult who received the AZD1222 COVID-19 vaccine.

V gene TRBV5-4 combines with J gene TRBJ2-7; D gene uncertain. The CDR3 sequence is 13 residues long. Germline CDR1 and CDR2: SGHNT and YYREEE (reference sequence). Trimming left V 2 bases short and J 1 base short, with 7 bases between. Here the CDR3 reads CASSLGNSYEQYF. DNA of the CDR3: TGTGCCAGCAGCTTAGGGAATTCCTACGAGCAGTACTTC.

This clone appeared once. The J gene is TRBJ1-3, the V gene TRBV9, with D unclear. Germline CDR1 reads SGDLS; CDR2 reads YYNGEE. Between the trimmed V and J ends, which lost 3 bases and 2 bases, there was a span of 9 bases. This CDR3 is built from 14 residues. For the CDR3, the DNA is TGTGCCAGCAGCGGGCAATTGGCTGGAAACACCATATATTTT. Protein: CASSGQLAGNTIYF.

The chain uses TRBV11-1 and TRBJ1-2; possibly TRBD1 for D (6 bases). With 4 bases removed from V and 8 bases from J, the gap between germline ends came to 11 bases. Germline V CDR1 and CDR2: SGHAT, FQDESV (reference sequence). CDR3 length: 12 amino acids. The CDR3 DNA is TGTGCCAGCAGCTACACAGGGAGCGGCTACACCTTC. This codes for CASSYTGSGYTF.

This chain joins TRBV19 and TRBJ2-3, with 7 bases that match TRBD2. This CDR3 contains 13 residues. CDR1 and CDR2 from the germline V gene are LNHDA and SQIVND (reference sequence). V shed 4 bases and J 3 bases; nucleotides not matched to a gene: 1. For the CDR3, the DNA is TGTGCCAGTAGTAGCGGGGGAACAGATACGCAGTATTTT. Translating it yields CASSSGGTDTQYF.

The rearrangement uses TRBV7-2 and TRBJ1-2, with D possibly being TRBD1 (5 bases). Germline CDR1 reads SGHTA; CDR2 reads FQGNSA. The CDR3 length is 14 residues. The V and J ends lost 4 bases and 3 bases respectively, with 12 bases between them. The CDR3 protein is CASSSLGGDYGYTF. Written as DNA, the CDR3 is TGTGCCAGCAGCTCGTTGGGGGGTGACTATGGCTACACCTTC.

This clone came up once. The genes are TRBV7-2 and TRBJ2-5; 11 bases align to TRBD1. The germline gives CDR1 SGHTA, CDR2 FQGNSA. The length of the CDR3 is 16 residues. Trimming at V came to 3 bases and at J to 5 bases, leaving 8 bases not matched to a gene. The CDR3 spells CASSFPGTGGYETQYF. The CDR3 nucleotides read TGTGCCAGCAGCTTCCCAGGGACAGGGGGATATGAGACCCAGTACTTC.

The CDR3 region has the DNA TGTGCCAGCAATATCGACAGGATGAACACTGAAGCTTTCTTT. It codes for CASNIDRMNTEAFF. V gene TRBV2 combines with J gene TRBJ1-1; TRBD1 might be the D (6 bases). V was clipped by 7 bases and J by 0 bases, with 12 bases between them. This CDR3 spans 14 amino acids. Germline assignment: CDR1 SNHLY and CDR2 FYNNEI.

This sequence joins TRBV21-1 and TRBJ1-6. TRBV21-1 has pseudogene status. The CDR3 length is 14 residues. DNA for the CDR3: TGTGCCAGCAGCAATTGGTCGGTTCGGAGGTCCCTCCACTTT. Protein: CASSNWSVRRSLHF.

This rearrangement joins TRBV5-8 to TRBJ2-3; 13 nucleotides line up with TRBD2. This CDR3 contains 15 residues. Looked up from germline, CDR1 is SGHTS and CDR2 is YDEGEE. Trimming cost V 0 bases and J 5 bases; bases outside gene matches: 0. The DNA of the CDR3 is TGTGCCAGCAGCTTGGGGACTAGCGGGGGAGATACGCAGTATTTT. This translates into CASSLGTSGGDTQYF.

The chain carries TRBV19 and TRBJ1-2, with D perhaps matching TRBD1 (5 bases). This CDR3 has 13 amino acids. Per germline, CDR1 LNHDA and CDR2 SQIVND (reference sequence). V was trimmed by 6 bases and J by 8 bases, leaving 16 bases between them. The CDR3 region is CASSGGGLGGYTF. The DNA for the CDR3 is TGTGCCAGTAGCGGGGGAGGACTGGGAGGCTACACCTTC.

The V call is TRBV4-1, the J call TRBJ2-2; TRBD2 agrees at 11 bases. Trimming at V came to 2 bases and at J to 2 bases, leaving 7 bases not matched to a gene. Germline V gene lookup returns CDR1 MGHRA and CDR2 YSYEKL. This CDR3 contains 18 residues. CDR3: CASSQFPSGGRNTGELFF. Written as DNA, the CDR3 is TGCGCCAGCAGCCAATTCCCTAGCGGGGGGAGAAACACCGGGGAGCTGTTTTTT.

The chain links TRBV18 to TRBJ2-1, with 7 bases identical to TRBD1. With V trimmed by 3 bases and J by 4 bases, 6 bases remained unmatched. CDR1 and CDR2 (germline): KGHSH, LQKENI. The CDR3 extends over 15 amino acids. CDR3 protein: CASSPQGQFYNEQFF. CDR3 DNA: TGTGCCAGCTCACCCCAGGGACAGTTTTACAATGAGCAGTTCTTC.

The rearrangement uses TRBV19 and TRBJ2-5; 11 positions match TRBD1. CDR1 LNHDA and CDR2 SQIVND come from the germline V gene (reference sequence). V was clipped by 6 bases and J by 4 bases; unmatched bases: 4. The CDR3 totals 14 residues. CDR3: CASSRTGGVETQYF. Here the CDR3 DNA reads TGTGCCAGTAGCCGGACAGGGGGCGTAGAGACCCAGTACTTC.

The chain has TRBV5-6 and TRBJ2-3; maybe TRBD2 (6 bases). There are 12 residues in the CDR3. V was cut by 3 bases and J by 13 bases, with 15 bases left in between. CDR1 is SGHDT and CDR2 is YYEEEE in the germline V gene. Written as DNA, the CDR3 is TGTGCCAGCAGCTCAAATATGGGGGGAGAGTATTTT. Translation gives CASSSNMGGEYF.

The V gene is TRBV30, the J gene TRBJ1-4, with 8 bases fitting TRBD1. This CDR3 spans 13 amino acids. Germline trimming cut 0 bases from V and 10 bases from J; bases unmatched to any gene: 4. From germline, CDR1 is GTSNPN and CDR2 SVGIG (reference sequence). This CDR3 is CAWSVQGVVKLFF. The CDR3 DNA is TGTGCCTGGAGTGTACAGGGGGTAGTAAAACTGTTTTTT. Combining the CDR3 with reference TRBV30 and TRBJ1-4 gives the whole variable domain SQTIHQWPATLVQPVGSPLSLECTVEGTSNPNLYWYRQAAGRGLQLLFYSVGIGQISSEVPQNLSASRPQDRQFILSSKKLLLSDSGFYLCAWSVQGVVKLFFGSGTQLSVL.

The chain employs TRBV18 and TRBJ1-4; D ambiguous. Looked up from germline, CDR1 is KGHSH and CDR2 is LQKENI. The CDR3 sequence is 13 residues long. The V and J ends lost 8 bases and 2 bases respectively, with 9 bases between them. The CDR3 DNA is TGTGCCAGCCAATCCCGGACTAATGAAAAACTGTTTTTT. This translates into CASQSRTNEKLFF.

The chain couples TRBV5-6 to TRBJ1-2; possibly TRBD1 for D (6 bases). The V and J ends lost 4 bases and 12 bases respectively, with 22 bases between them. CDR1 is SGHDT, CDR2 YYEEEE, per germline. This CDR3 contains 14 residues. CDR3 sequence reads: CASSPPPDRTFNTF. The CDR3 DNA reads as TGTGCCAGCAGCCCCCCTCCGGACAGAACATTTAACACCTTC.

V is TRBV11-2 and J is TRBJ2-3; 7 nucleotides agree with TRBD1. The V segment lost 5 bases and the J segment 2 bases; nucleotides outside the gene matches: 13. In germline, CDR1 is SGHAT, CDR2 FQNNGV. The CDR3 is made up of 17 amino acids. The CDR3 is CASSLISGTAFTDTQYF. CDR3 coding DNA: TGTGCCAGCAGCCTAATATCCGGGACAGCTTTCACAGATACGCAGTATTTT. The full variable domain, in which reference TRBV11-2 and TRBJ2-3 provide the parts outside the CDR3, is EAGVAQSPRYKIIEKRQSVAFWCNPISGHATLYWYQQILGQGPKLLIQFQNNGVVDDSQLPKDRFSAERLKGVDSTLKIQPAKLEDSAVYLCASSLISGTAFTDTQYFGPGTRLTVL.

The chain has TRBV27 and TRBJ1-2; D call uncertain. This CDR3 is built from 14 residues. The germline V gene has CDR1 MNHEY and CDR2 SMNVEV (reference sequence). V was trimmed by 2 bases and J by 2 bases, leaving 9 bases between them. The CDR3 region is CASSLKAANYGYTF. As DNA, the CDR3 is TGTGCCAGCAGTTTAAAGGCAGCCAACTATGGCTACACCTTC.

Written as DNA, the CDR3 is TGTGCCAGCAGCTTATCAGGGAATTTACACGAGCAGTACTTC. It encodes CASSLSGNLHEQYF. This rearrangement joins TRBV7-6 to TRBJ2-7; tentative D call: TRBD1 (5 bases). CDR1 and CDR2 (germline): SGHVS, FNYEAQ. The CDR3 spans 14 residues. V lost 2 bases, J lost 5 bases, and 13 bases lay in between.

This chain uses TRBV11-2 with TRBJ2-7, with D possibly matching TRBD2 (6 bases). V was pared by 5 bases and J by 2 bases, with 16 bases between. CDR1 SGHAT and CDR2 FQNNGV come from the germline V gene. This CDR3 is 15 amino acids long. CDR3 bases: TGTGCCAGCAGCCCCGGGGGACGCGGGCCCTACGAGCAGTACTTC. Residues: CASSPGGRGPYEQYF.